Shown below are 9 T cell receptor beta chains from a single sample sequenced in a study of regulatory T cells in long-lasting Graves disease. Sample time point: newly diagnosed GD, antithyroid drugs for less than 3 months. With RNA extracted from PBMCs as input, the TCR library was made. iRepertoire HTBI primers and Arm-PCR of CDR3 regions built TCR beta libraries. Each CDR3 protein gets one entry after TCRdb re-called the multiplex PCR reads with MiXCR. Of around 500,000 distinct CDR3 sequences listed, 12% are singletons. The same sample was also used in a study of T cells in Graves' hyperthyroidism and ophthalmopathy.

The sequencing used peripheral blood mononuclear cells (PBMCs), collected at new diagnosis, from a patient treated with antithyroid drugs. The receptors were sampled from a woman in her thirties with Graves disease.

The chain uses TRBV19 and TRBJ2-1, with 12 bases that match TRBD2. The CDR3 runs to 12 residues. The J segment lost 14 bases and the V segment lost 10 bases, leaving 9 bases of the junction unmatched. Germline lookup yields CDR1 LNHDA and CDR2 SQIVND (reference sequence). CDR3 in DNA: TGTGCCACCAGGGGGACTAGCGGGCTGGAGTTCTTC. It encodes CATRGTSGLEFF.

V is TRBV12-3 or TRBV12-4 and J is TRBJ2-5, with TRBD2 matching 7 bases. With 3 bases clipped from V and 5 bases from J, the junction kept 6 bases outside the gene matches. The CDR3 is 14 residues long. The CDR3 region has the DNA TGTGCCAGCAGTTTGATTGCGGGAGCGGAGACCCAGTACTTC. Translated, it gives CASSLIAGAETQYF.

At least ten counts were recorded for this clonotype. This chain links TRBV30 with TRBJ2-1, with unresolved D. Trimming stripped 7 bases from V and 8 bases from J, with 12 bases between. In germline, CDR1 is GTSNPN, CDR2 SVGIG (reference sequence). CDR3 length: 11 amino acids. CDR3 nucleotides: TGTGCCTATGGAGTAACGTATGAGCAGTTCTTC. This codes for CAYGVTYEQFF.

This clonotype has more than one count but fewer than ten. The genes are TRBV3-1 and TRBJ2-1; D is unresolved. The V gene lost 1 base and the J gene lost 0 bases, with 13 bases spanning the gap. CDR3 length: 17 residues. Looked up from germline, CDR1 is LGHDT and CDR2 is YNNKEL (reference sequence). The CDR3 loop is CASSQGLTESSYNEQFF. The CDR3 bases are TGTGCCAGCAGCCAAGGCTTAACGGAGAGCTCCTACAATGAGCAGTTCTTC.

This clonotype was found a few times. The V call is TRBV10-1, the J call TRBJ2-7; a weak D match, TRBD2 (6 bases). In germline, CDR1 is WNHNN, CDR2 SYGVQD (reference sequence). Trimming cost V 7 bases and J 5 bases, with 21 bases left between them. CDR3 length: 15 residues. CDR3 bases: TGCGCCAGCAACGTGGAACTAGCTGTGGTCGACGAGCAGTACTTC. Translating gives CASNVELAVVDEQYF.

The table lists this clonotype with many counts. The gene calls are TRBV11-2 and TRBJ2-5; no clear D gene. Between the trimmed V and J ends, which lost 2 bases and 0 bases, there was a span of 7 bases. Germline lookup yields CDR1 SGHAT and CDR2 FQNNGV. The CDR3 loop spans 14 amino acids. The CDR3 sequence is CASSLQRYQETQYF. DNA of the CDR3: TGTGCCAGCAGCTTACAGCGATACCAAGAGACCCAGTACTTC.

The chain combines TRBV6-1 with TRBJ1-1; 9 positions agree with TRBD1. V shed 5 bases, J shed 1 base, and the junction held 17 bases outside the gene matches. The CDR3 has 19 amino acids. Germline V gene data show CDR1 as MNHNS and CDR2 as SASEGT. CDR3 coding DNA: TGTGCCAGCAGTCCTCTGACCTCTCTGTACAGGGGGCAGAACACTGAAGCTTTCTTT. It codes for CASSPLTSLYRGQNTEAFF.

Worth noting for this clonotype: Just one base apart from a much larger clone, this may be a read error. The CDR3 region has the DNA TGTGCCTGGGCCAGAGGAGGCCTGGAGACCCGGTACTTC. This codes for CAWARGGLETRYF. This chain joins TRBV30 and TRBJ2-5; tentative D call: TRBD2 (5 bases). The germline V gene encodes CDR1 GTSNPN and CDR2 SVGIG (reference sequence). The CDR3 is 13 amino acids.

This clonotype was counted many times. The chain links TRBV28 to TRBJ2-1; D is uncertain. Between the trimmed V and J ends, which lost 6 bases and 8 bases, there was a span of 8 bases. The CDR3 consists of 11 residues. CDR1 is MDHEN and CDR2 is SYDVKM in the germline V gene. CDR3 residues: CASSGWDEQFF. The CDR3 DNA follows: TGTGCCAGCAGCGGGTGGGATGAGCAGTTCTTC.